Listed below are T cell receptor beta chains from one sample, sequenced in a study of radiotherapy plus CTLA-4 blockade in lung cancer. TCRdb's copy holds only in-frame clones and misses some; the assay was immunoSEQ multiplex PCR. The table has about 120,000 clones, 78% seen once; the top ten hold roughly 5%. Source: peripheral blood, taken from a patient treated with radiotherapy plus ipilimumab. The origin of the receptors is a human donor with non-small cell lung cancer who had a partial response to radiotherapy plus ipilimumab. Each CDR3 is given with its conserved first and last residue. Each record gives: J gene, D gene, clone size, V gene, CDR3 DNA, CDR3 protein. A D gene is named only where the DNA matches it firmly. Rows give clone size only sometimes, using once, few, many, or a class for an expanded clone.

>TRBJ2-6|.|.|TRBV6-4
TGTGCCAGCAGTGAGCGCTCCTCTGGGGCCAACGTCCTGACTTTC
CASSERSSGANVLTF
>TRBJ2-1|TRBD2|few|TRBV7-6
TGTGCCAGCAGCCTTAGCGGGAGGGGGCCCAATGAGCAGTTCTTC
CASSLSGRGPNEQFF
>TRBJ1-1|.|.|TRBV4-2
TGTGCCAGCAGCCCACTCGGTGATGGAGTCAAAAGGGGCAACACTGAAGCTTTCTTT
CASSPLGDGVKRGNTEAFF
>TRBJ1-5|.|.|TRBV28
TGTGCCAGCAGTCTCAGGTTACATAGCAATCAGCCCCAGCATTTT
CASSLRLHSNQPQHF
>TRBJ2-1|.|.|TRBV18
TGTGCCAGCTCACCATCGCGTGAGCAGTTCTTC
CASSPSREQFF
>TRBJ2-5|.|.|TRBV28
TGTGCCACCCGACGCGGACAAGAGACCCAGTACTTC
CATRRGQETQYF
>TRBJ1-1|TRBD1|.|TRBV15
TGTGCCACCAGCAGTCCATCCGACAGGGGATTGAACACTGAAGCTTTCTTT
CATSSPSDRGLNTEAFF
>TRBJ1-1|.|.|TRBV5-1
TGCGCCAGCTCATCACACCAGGGTGGGAACACTGAAGCTTTCTTT
CASSSHQGGNTEAFF
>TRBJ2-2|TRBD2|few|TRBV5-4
TGTGCCAGCAGCTTGGGTGGTAGCGGGGCATTGGCCGGGGAGCTGTTTTTT
CASSLGGSGALAGELFF
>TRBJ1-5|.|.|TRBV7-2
TGTGCCAGCAGCCAGAAAGATAGCAATCAGCCCCAGCATTTT
CASSQKDSNQPQHF
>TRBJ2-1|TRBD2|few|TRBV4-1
TGCGCCAGCAGCCAAGAGCGGGAGGAATACAATGAGCAGTTCTTC
CASSQEREEYNEQFF
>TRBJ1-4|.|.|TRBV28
TGTGCCAGCAGTTTTGTCTCCAGGACAGATGAAAAACTGTTTTTT
CASSFVSRTDEKLFF
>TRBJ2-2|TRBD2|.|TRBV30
TGTGCCTGGAGTGTACTAGCGGGAGACACCGGGGAGCTGTTTTTT
CAWSVLAGDTGELFF
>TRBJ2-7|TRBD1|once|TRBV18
TGTGCCAGCTCACTGGGACAGGGGATTACCGAGCAGTACTTC
CASSLGQGITEQYF
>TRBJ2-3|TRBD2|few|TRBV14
TGTGCCAGCAGTCAACGACTAGCGGGAGGGCCGGCAGATACGCAGTATTTT
CASSQRLAGGPADTQYF
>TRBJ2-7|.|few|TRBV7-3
TGTGCCAGTAGGCCAGCGGGTGGAACCTACGAGCAGTACTTC
CASRPAGGTYEQYF
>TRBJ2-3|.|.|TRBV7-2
TGTGCCAGCAGCTTTCCGGGGGCAGATACGCAGTATTTT
CASSFPGADTQYF
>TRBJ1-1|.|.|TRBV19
TGTGCCAGTAGTATAGCGCGGGGCTACACTGAAGCTTTCTTT
CASSIARGYTEAFF
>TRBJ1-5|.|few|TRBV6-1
TGTGCCAGCATCCCGGGGGGGATGGGCAATCAGCCCCAGCATTTT
CASIPGGMGNQPQHF
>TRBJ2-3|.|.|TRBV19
TGTGCCAGTAGTATTGGGCAGGTCGACACAGATACGCAGTATTTT
CASSIGQVDTDTQYF
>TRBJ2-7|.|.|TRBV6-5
TGTGCCAGCAGTTACACGCTACAGGGTGCCCACGAGCAGTACTTC
CASSYTLQGAHEQYF
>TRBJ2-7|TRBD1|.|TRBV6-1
TGTGCCAGCAGTGACCTAAGGACAGGGAACTCCTACGAGCAGTACTTC
CASSDLRTGNSYEQYF